Below are 15 T cell receptor beta chains sequenced from a single sample in a study of T cell responses to AZD1222 COVID-19 vaccine. Here immunoSEQ multiplex PCR was the method, and the copy in TCRdb shows in-frame clones only, minus some. The sample yields about 140,000 clones, 75% to 90% seen once. The material sequenced was peripheral blood, taken on day 0 of AZD1222 vaccination. Receptors originate from an adult in good health.

This chain links TRBV7-3 with TRBJ1-1, with 7 nucleotides matching TRBD1. Trimming at V came to 3 bases and at J to 4 bases, leaving 5 bases not matched to a gene. The V gene's germline CDR1 is SGHTA and CDR2 FQGTGA. This CDR3 is 14 amino acids long. The CDR3 DNA sequence: TGTGCCAGCAGCTTTGACAGGGTGAGCACTGAAGCTTTCTTT. This codes for CASSFDRVSTEAFF.

This chain uses TRBV9 with TRBJ1-3; D uncertain. The CDR3 contains 18 residues. Trimming pared 0 bases from V and 0 bases from J, leaving 16 bases between. The germline V gene has CDR1 SGDLS and CDR2 YYNGEE. The CDR3, as DNA: TGTGCCAGCAGCGTAGTGGGTGCGGGCGTACACTCTGGAAACACCATATATTTT. Translating it yields CASSVVGAGVHSGNTIYF.

This clone has a single count. The V gene is TRBV27, the J gene TRBJ2-6, with D perhaps TRBD1 (6 bases). From germline, CDR1 is MNHEY and CDR2 SMNVEV (reference sequence). The CDR3 extends over 16 amino acids. V shed 6 bases and J shed 0 bases, with 12 bases lying between them. CDR3 amino acids: CASSRDTISGANVLTF. CDR3 coding DNA: TGTGCCAGCAGCCGGGACACCATCTCTGGGGCCAACGTCCTGACTTTC.

This clone was observed once. The V call is TRBV12-3 or TRBV12-4, the J call TRBJ1-2, with a possible D match to TRBD1 (5 bases). Trimming removed 8 bases at V and 8 bases at J, with 18 bases between. CDR3 size: 13 residues. The CDR3 region is CASSRDRGYGYTF. The CDR3 DNA reads TGTGCCAGCTCTCGAGATCGGGGGTACGGCTACACCTTC.

The CDR3 bases are TGTGCCACCAGCAGAGTCGGGGGTGGGAACTATGGCTACACCTTC. Amino acids: CATSRVGGGNYGYTF. The chain links TRBV15 to TRBJ1-2, with a weak D call TRBD1 (5 bases). Per germline, CDR1 LNHNV and CDR2 YYDKDF (reference sequence). There are 15 residues in the CDR3. Trimming removed 1 base from V and 2 bases from J, with 11 bases in between.

A single count supports this clone. The genes are TRBV4-1 and TRBJ2-1; D may be TRBD2 (6 bases). CDR1 and CDR2 from the germline V gene are MGHRA and YSYEKL. The CDR3 spans 16 residues. The ends were cut back, 3 bases at V and 8 bases at J, with 20 bases in the middle. CDR3 protein: CASSQPGLKKRDEQFF. CDR3 sequence (DNA): TGCGCCAGCAGCCAGCCGGGACTCAAAAAACGGGATGAGCAGTTCTTC.

This clone was counted a single time. The V gene is TRBV19, the J gene TRBJ1-5, with 7 bases matching TRBD1. The CDR3 runs to 12 residues. CDR1 is LNHDA, CDR2 SQIVND, per germline (reference sequence). V gave up 6 bases and J gave up 6 bases; unmatched junction bases: 2. In DNA, the CDR3 is TGTGCCAGTAGGACAGGGTTTCAGCCCCAGCATTTT. It is translated as CASRTGFQPQHF.

The V gene is TRBV5-1, the J gene TRBJ1-2; perhaps TRBD1 as D (5 bases). V was pared by 4 bases and J by 1 base, with 8 bases between. The V gene's germline CDR1 is SGHRS and CDR2 YFSETQ. The CDR3 runs 13 residues. The CDR3 protein is CASSLGVNYGYTF. The CDR3 DNA is TGCGCCAGCAGCCTGGGGGTTAACTATGGCTACACCTTC.

The rearrangement uses TRBV6-5 and TRBJ2-1, with 7 nucleotides matching TRBD1. Trimming removed 9 bases from V and 7 bases from J; junction bases left unmatched: 12. Germline V gene lookup returns CDR1 MNHEY and CDR2 SVGAGI. The CDR3 is 14 residues long. This CDR3 is CASPTGTRRNEQFF. For the CDR3, the DNA is TGTGCCAGTCCGACAGGGACAAGAAGAAATGAGCAGTTCTTC.

The V gene is TRBV12-3 or TRBV12-4, the J gene TRBJ1-2; no clear D. Trimming pared 5 bases from V and 2 bases from J, leaving 6 bases between. This CDR3 has 12 residues. The CDR3 DNA is TGTGCCAGCAGTCCCGACAACTATGGCTACACCTTC. Translation: CASSPDNYGYTF.

V usage is TRBV6-5 and J usage is TRBJ1-4; D is undetermined. Germline V gene data show CDR1 as MNHEY and CDR2 as SVGAGI. This CDR3 contains 13 residues. V lost 0 bases and J 8 bases, leaving 7 bases between the germline ends. CDR3 nucleotide sequence: TGTGCCAGCAGTTACTCGGATTCGGAAAAACTGTTTTTT. It specifies CASSYSDSEKLFF.

This rearrangement joins TRBV30 to TRBJ1-2; 7 bases map to TRBD1. CDR1 is GTSNPN and CDR2 is SVGIG in the germline V gene (reference sequence). The V segment lost 3 bases and the J segment 4 bases; nucleotides outside the gene matches: 5. The length of the CDR3 is 13 residues. CDR3 in DNA: TGTGCCTGGAGCAAGACAGGGTTCTATGGCTACACCTTC. Protein sequence: CAWSKTGFYGYTF.

The chain uses TRBV7-9 and TRBJ1-2; D may be TRBD1 (5 bases). Germline assignment: CDR1 SEHNR and CDR2 FQNEAQ (reference sequence). The CDR3 is 18 residues long. V lost 0 bases, J lost 8 bases, and 25 bases lay in between. CDR3: CASSLALCCGDPRDGYTF. The CDR3 coding sequence is TGTGCCAGCAGCTTAGCGCTGTGTTGTGGGGATCCTCGGGACGGCTACACCTTC.

As for this clone: The junction does not match germline at one end; this may be a read error. V gene TRBV30 combines with J gene TRBJ2-7; perhaps TRBD1 as D (6 bases). Germline CDR1 and CDR2: GTSNPN and SVGIG (reference sequence). This CDR3 is built from 13 residues. The CDR3: CAGSRQVAYEQYF. For the CDR3, the DNA is TGTGCCGGGAGTAGACAGGTTGCCTACGAGCAGTACTTC.

The chain links TRBV18 to TRBJ1-3; D is ambiguous. Germline V lookup: CDR1 KGHSH, CDR2 LQKENI. Trimming pared 3 bases from V and 1 base from J, leaving 4 bases between. The CDR3 extends over 13 amino acids. Written as DNA, the CDR3 is TGTGCCAGCTCACCGGGGTCTGGAAACACCATATATTTT. Translating it yields CASSPGSGNTIYF.